Each of the 5 T cell receptor beta chains below was sequenced from the same sample in a study of shared clonotypes between healthy human individuals. Using immunoSEQ multiplex PCR, the repertoire was profiled, and TCRdb retains in-frame clones only, with some absent. The top ten clones hold about 0.38% of a sample with around 2.5 million clones, 93% of them seen once. Material: naive CD4+ T cells from PBMCs. Subset denoted: CD45RA+ positively selected. These receptors all come from a man between 18 and 35 years old in good health. Some clones in this sample may be carry-over from other donors' samples.

This clone has only a few counts. This chain joins TRBV4-3 and TRBJ1-1; D is uncertain. CDR1 and CDR2 (germline): LGHNA, YSLEER. The CDR3 has 13 amino acids. The V gene lost 4 bases and the J gene lost 1 base, with 7 bases spanning the gap. CDR3 amino acids: CASSRNRNTEAFF. The CDR3 DNA reads as TGCGCCAGCAGCCGCAATAGGAACACTGAAGCTTTCTTT.

The V gene is TRBV5-4, the J gene TRBJ1-6; D is unclear. Trimming left V 2 bases short and J 5 bases short, with 8 bases between. Germline V gene data show CDR1 as SGHNT and CDR2 as YYREEE (reference sequence). The CDR3 has 14 amino acids. The DNA of the CDR3 is TGTGCCAGCAGCTTCCCAGTAGATAATTCACCCCTCCACTTT. This sequence encodes CASSFPVDNSPLHF. The whole variable domain, remainder taken from reference TRBV5-4 and TRBJ1-6, is ETGVTQSPTHLIKTRGQQVTLRCSSQSGHNTVSWYQQALGQGPQFIFQYYREEENGRGNFPPRFSGLQFPNYSSELNVNALELDDSALYLCASSFPVDNSPLHFGNGTRLTVT.

The rearrangement joins TRBV28 to TRBJ1-2; perhaps TRBD1 as D (6 bases). CDR1 is MDHEN, CDR2 SYDVKM, per germline. This CDR3 spans 14 amino acids. Trimming removed 2 bases at V and 8 bases at J, with 15 bases between. The CDR3 coding sequence is TGTGCCAGCAGTTTAACGTCCGGGGGCCTAGGCTACACCTTC. It specifies CASSLTSGGLGYTF.

V is TRBV4-1 and J is TRBJ2-1; 8 bases map to TRBD2. Germline V CDR1 and CDR2: MGHRA, YSYEKL. The CDR3 has 15 residues. Trimming removed 4 bases from V and 7 bases from J; junction bases left unmatched: 9. In DNA, the CDR3 is TGCGCCAGCAGCCGGCCCGGGAGGGCGAGGAATGAGCAGTTCTTC. This gives the protein CASSRPGRARNEQFF.

The V gene is TRBV5-1, the J gene TRBJ1-2; weak D call: TRBD1 (6 bases). CDR1 is SGHRS and CDR2 is YFSETQ in the germline V gene. The V gene lost 0 bases and the J gene lost 4 bases, with 16 bases spanning the gap. The CDR3 length is 16 residues. CDR3 nucleotides: TGCGCCAGCAGCTTGGCCGCGCGGACAGAAGTCTATGGCTACACCTTC. It specifies CASSLAARTEVYGYTF.